This T cell receptor beta chain was documented in a study of CD8 T cells in ankylosing spondylitis. Points from the study as a whole: Some motif variants were previously reported in reactive arthritis synovial fluid and blood.

Germline values: CDR1 SNHLY, CDR2 FYNNEI. Germline trimming cut 6 bases from V and 6 bases from J; bases unmatched to any gene: 3. CDR3 size: 13 residues. In regard to this clonotype: Its target is unknown.

TCRdb processed the 5' RACE reads anew with MiXCR; each CDR3 protein has one entry. The repertoire holds 250,000 to 350,000 distinct CDR3 sequences, about 20% seen once, with less than 9.5% in the top ten. The sequenced sample was blood, either unsorted or a sorted T cell fraction (not recorded which). The receptor comes from a male donor with ankylosing spondylitis or in good health (not recorded which). The chain uses TRBV2 and TRBJ1-5, with 9 positions matching TRBD1. The CDR3 spells CASRGQGGQPQHF. The CDR3 coding sequence is TGTGCCAGCAGGGGACAGGGCGGTCAGCCCCAGCATTTT. Together with reference TRBV2 and TRBJ1-5, the CDR3 gives the full variable domain: EPEVTQTPSHQVTQMGQEVILRCVPISNHLYFYWYRQILGQKVEFLVSFYNNEISEKSEIFDDQFSVERPDGSNFTLKIRSTKLEDSAMYFCASRGQGGQPQHFGDGTRLSIL.